The sequence of this TCR beta chain was determined in a study of T cells after posttransplantation cyclophosphamide. Study conclusions and caveats: Skin or GI-infiltrating T cells shared few TRB sequences with blood.

This clone has just one count. Antigen specificity is unknown. The CDR3 is made up of 15 amino acids. The germline V and J ends were trimmed by 1 base and 7 bases, with 16 bases remaining between them. Germline V gene sequence: CDR1 MGHRA, CDR2 YSYEKL. Clones were read by immunoSEQ multiplex PCR, and TCRdb kept only the in-frame ones, dropping some. The data contain about 21,000 clones, 80% to 90% of them singletons. Methotrexate plus calcineurin inhibitor accompanied controls' myeloablative marrow transplants; sampling was 1 year later. Sequenced here: PBMCs, sampled 350 to 400 days after allogeneic stem cell transplant with calcineurin inhibitor and methotrexate. The clonotype comes from a female patient under 45 who received an allogeneic stem cell transplant from an unrelated donor, was CMV-positive, and had acute and chronic GVHD. Some T cells could come from the graft donor. The chain is built from TRBV4-1 and TRBJ1-1; TRBD1 is a possible D gene (5 bases). The CDR3 coding sequence is TGCGCCAGCAGCCAAGTGACGGGGGGGGAGTTTGAAGCTTTCTTT. This gives the protein CASSQVTGGEFEAFF.